These T cell receptor beta chains were read from a single sample in a study of cytomegalovirus exposure and HLA in healthy donors. Clones were sequenced by immunoSEQ multiplex PCR, and TCRdb holds only the in-frame ones, with some missing. The sample holds around 130,000 clones; around four fifths are singletons and the top ten take over 1%. The specimen was PBMCs. All receptors come from a human donor in good health. Each CDR3 is given with its conserved first and last residue. The D gene is left open where the match is weak. Size is omitted from some rows. Given values are once, few, many or a class for expanded clones.

clone_size: NA; v_call: TRBV7-8; d_call: TRBD2; j_call: TRBJ2-7; cdr3_aa: CASSLVREGGQYF; cdr3_nt: TGTGCCAGCAGCTTAGTCAGGGAGGGAGGGCAGTACTTC
clone_size: once; v_call: TRBV6-1; d_call: TRBD2; j_call: TRBJ2-3; cdr3_aa: CASTRGEGTQYF; cdr3_nt: TGTGCCAGCACGCGGGGGGAGGGTACGCAGTATTTT
clone_size: NA; v_call: TRBV19; d_call: NA; j_call: TRBJ2-5; cdr3_aa: CASSRGTLETQYF; cdr3_nt: TGTGCCAGTAGTCGGGGGACCTTAGAGACCCAGTACTTC
clone_size: few; v_call: TRBV9; d_call: TRBD1; j_call: TRBJ1-1; cdr3_aa: CASSVDRQGTEAFF; cdr3_nt: TGTGCCAGCAGCGTGGACAGGCAAGGCACTGAAGCTTTCTTT
clone_size: NA; v_call: TRBV29-1; d_call: NA; j_call: TRBJ2-1; cdr3_aa: CSVQSTEFSYNEQFF; cdr3_nt: TGCAGCGTTCAATCTACGGAGTTCTCCTACAATGAGCAGTTCTTC
clone_size: NA; v_call: TRBV9; d_call: NA; j_call: TRBJ2-3; cdr3_aa: CATSGGQGGTDTQYF; cdr3_nt: TGTGCCACATCCGGGGGGCAGGGTGGAACAGATACGCAGTATTTT
clone_size: NA; v_call: TRBV5-1; d_call: TRBD2; j_call: TRBJ2-5; cdr3_aa: CASSFISGGYQETQYF; cdr3_nt: TGCGCCAGCAGCTTCATCAGCGGGGGGTACCAAGAGACCCAGTACTTC
clone_size: NA; v_call: TRBV7-2; d_call: TRBD2; j_call: TRBJ2-7; cdr3_aa: CASSSWGLGSGEQYF; cdr3_nt: TGTGCCAGCAGCTCCTGGGGACTAGGGTCGGGCGAGCAGTACTTC
clone_size: NA; v_call: TRBV27; d_call: TRBD1; j_call: TRBJ2-6; cdr3_aa: CASSYGQGYDFSGANVLTF; cdr3_nt: TGTGCCAGCAGTTATGGACAGGGATACGATTTTTCTGGGGCCAACGTCCTGACTTTC
clone_size: NA; v_call: TRBV5-6; d_call: NA; j_call: TRBJ1-2; cdr3_aa: CASSSTGDGYTF; cdr3_nt: TGTGCCAGCAGCTCCACAGGCGATGGCTACACCTTC
clone_size: NA; v_call: TRBV11-2; d_call: TRBD1; j_call: TRBJ2-7; cdr3_aa: CASSRGDRDSYEQYF; cdr3_nt: TGTGCCAGCAGCCGTGGGGACAGGGACTCCTACGAGCAGTACTTC
clone_size: few; v_call: TRBV4-2; d_call: NA; j_call: TRBJ2-7; cdr3_aa: CASSRKDRDYEQYF; cdr3_nt: TGTGCCAGCAGCCGAAAGGACAGAGACTACGAGCAGTACTTC
clone_size: NA; v_call: TRBV19; d_call: NA; j_call: TRBJ1-4; cdr3_aa: CASSMRQGMQEKLFF; cdr3_nt: TGTGCCAGTAGTATGCGGCAGGGGATGCAGGAAAAACTGTTTTTT
clone_size: NA; v_call: TRBV5-1; d_call: TRBD2; j_call: TRBJ2-7; cdr3_aa: CASPVCAGVIYEQYF; cdr3_nt: TGCGCCAGCCCCGTCTGTGCGGGAGTTATTTACGAGCAGTACTTC
clone_size: NA; v_call: TRBV7-2; d_call: TRBD2; j_call: TRBJ2-2; cdr3_aa: CASGTGLALAGELFF; cdr3_nt: TGTGCCAGCGGCACCGGACTAGCGTTGGCCGGGGAGCTGTTTTTT
clone_size: NA; v_call: TRBV27; d_call: NA; j_call: TRBJ1-2; cdr3_aa: CASSFSGDYGYTF; cdr3_nt: TGTGCCAGCAGTTTTTCGGGGGACTATGGCTACACCTTC
clone_size: NA; v_call: TRBV9; d_call: TRBD1; j_call: TRBJ2-4; cdr3_aa: CASSASGGIAKNIQYF; cdr3_nt: TGTGCCAGCAGCGCGTCAGGGGGAATAGCCAAAAACATTCAGTACTTC
clone_size: NA; v_call: TRBV29-1; d_call: TRBD2; j_call: TRBJ2-3; cdr3_aa: CSVDAGLAGFDDTQYF; cdr3_nt: TGCAGCGTTGACGCCGGACTAGCGGGTTTCGATGATACGCAGTATTTT
clone_size: NA; v_call: TRBV10-3; d_call: TRBD2; j_call: TRBJ2-1; cdr3_aa: CAIRDSGAAYNEQFF; cdr3_nt: TGTGCCATCAGGGATAGCGGGGCGGCCTACAATGAGCAGTTCTTC
clone_size: NA; v_call: TRBV29-1; d_call: NA; j_call: TRBJ1-1; cdr3_aa: CSVGDKNTEAFF; cdr3_nt: TGCAGCGTTGGGGACAAGAACACTGAAGCTTTCTTT